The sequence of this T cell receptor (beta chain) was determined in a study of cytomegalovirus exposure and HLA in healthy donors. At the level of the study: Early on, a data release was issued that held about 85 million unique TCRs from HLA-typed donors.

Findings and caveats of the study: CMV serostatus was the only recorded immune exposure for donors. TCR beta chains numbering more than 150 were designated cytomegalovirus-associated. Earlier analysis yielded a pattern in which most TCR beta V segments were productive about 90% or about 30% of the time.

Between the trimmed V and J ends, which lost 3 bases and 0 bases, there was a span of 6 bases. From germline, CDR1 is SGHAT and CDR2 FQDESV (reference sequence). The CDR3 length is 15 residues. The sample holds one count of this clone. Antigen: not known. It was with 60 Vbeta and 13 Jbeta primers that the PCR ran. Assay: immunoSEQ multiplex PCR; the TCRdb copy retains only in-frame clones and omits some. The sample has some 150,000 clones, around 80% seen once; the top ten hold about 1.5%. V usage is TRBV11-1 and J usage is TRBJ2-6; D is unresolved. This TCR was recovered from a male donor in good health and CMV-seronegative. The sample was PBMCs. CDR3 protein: CASSFGHSGANVLTF. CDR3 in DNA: TGTGCCAGCAGCTTTGGGCACTCTGGGGCCAACGTCCTGACTTTC.